This T cell receptor beta chain was sequenced in a study of blood T cell repertoires in COVID-19. Adults between roughly 18 and 95 years of age took part from 20 to 25 US areas. The authors' processing: Estimates of nucleated cell counts were drawn from the amplification of reference gene primers. Sequencing was performed with immunoSEQ multiplex PCR; in TCRdb, only in-frame clones are kept and a portion is missing. Clone size and the V and J calls come from that table; the DNA yielded D and trimming. The sample yields approximately 440,000 clones, about 90% seen once. V shed 3 bases, J shed 2 bases, and the junction held 4 bases outside the gene matches. The CDR3 spans 16 residues. Germline CDR1 SGHTA, CDR2 FQGTGA.

Specimen: PBMCs or T cells enriched from blood (not recorded which). The V gene is TRBV7-3, the J gene TRBJ2-2, with 9 bases lining up with TRBD2. This receptor was identified in a man between 18 and 35 years old who had recovered from COVID-19. The CDR3 nucleotides are TGTGCCAGCAGCTTTGATAGCGGGAGCAACACCGGGGAGCTGTTTTTT. As protein: CASSFDSGSNTGELFF.